This T cell receptor (beta chain) was captured in a study of monozygotic twins with inflammatory bowel disease. Study results and limitations: Compared with healthy twins, IBD patients shared fewer clonotypes with others, especially with disease activity. Comparison of concordant versus discordant twins revealed no difference in repertoire similarity, possibly due to limited power.

No sorting of T cells preceded isolation of total RNA from whole blood. As for this clonotype: The antigen remains undetermined.

Two nested PCRs, run for roughly 16 and 10 cycles, were applied to TCRalpha and TCRbeta cDNA. For each CDR3 protein, TCRdb gives one entry from its re-call of the 5' RACE reads, without DNA. The sample shows some 400,000 distinct CDR3 sequences, and 2% to 2.5% sits with its ten largest clones. Germline values: CDR1 MNHNS, CDR2 SASEGT. The CDR3 spans 18 residues. V and J are TRBV6-1 and TRBJ2-3; lacking DNA, the TRBD1 call made by TCRdb goes unchecked. Material: blood. The receptor's source is a human donor with ulcerative colitis or Crohn's disease, or a healthy co-twin of an affected twin (not recorded which). CDR3 sequence: CATGEAGGRIASTDTQYF.